The present T cell receptor beta chain was sequenced within a study of prognosis after radiotherapy for stage I lung cancer. About the research overall: The non-small cell lung cancer patients were all considered medically inoperable, with comorbidities accounting for this in 12 of them. The study, taken as a whole, reports: The question of whether the expanded TCR clones were tumor-specific was not determined. Reportedly, the usage of TRBV and TRBJ genes was not the same in patients with and without metastases.

Comments on this clonotype: What it binds is unknown. A read error likely explains this, since a far larger clone differs by one base.

The CDR3 totals 14 residues. Germline V gene sequence: CDR1 MNHEY, CDR2 SVGEGT. Collection of peripheral blood, in a volume of 4.5 to 6.5 milliliters, was performed at each of two time points. By two-round multiplex PCR, the TCR beta CDR3 was amplified from genomic DNA. Individual primers that were specific to each TRBV and TRBJ gene served in first-round PCR. A single record per CDR3 protein comes from TCRdb applying MiXCR to the multiplex PCR reads. Of under 50,000 distinct CDR3 sequences listed, around 22% were seen once; the top ten hold less than 30%. This rearrangement joins TRBV6-2 or TRBV6-3 to TRBJ1-1, with no clear D. The material was PBMCs, obtained before or after stereotactic body radiation therapy (not recorded which). The TCR was taken from a donor over 45 with non-small cell lung cancer. In DNA form, the CDR3 reads TGTGCCAGCAGTTACGGTCCGGGGAACAGTGAAGCTTTCTTT. Translation: CASSYGPGNSEAFF.